This TCR beta chain was identified in a study of naive and memory T cell subsets. V trimming: 5 bases; J trimming: 1 base; junction bases outside the gene matches: 5. This CDR3 is built from 16 residues. Looked up from germline, CDR1 is SGHTA and CDR2 is FQGNSA. Ligated cDNA underwent four rounds of PCR with nested alpha and beta constant region primers and SP2. Each CDR3 protein is one row after TCRdb ran MiXCR on the 5' RACE reads. The sample has around 30,000 distinct CDR3 sequences; roughly a sixth are singletons. This clonotype was seen repeatedly, ten times or more. A UMI-containing oligonucleotide was joined by 3' ligation to the TCR cDNA template.

This TCR came from a female donor in good health. The chain carries TRBV7-2 and TRBJ2-4, with 10 bases identical to TRBD2. The CDR3 DNA reads as TGTGCCAGCAGCACCGGGACTAGCGTGGCCAAAAACATTCAGTACTTC. Translating it yields CASSTGTSVAKNIQYF.